In its sample, the clone carrying this TCR beta chain was seen a few times. The data stem from a study of blood T cell repertoires in COVID-19. Overall study context: COVID-19 samples collected from the United States, Italy and Spain covered acute and convalescent phases.

The CDR3 sequence is 15 residues long. Germline CDR1 SGHNT, CDR2 YYREEE (reference sequence). V shed 4 bases and J shed 1 base, with 15 bases lying between them. Participants were aged about 18 to 90 years from around 25 US areas. Grouping used clinical history reported by participants in a survey and questionnaire. Only in-frame clones appear in the TCRdb table, and some are missing; sequencing was by immunoSEQ multiplex PCR. The data contain more than 250,000 clones, approximately 85% of them singletons. Input material: PBMCs or T cells enriched from blood (not recorded which). The chain combines TRBV5-4 with TRBJ2-7, with D perhaps TRBD2 (5 bases). The sequence came from a man aged 30 to 45 who had recovered from COVID-19. CDR3 in amino acids: CASSERESGSYEQYF. CDR3 DNA sequence: TGTGCCAGCAGCGAAAGGGAGTCTGGTTCCTACGAGCAGTACTTC.